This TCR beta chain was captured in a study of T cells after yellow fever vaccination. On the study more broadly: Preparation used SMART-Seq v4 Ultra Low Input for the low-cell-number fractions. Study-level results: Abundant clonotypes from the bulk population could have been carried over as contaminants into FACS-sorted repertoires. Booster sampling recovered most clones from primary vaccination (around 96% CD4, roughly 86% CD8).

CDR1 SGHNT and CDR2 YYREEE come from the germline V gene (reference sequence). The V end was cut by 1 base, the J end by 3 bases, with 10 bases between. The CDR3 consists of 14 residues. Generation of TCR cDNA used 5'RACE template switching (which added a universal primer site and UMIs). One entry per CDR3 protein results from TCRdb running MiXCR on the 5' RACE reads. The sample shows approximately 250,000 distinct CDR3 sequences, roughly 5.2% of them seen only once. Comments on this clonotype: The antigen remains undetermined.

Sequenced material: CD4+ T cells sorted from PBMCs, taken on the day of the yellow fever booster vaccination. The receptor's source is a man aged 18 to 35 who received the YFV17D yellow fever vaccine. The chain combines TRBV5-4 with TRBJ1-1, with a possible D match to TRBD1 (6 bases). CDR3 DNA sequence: TGTGCCAGCAGCTTGCAGGGGAAGGACACTGAAGCTTTCTTT. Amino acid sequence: CASSLQGKDTEAFF.